This TCR beta chain was recorded in a study of radiation and T cells in renal cell carcinoma. About the study: Nephrectomy followed 15 Gy stereotactic body radiation by 4 weeks. Study findings and constraints: From baseline, blood top tumor clonotypes peaked at 2 weeks post-radiation.

The protocol was immunoSEQ multiplex PCR, while the TCRdb copy is restricted to in-frame clones and leaves out a portion. The data show 160,000 or so clones, roughly 87% seen once. The V end lost 4 bases, the J end lost 0 bases, and 10 bases lay between the germline ends. Per the germline V gene, CDR1 is SGHDT and CDR2 is YYEEEE. The CDR3 is 14 amino acids. As for time point: blood 2 weeks post-SBRT. Described treatment: 15 Gy SBRT to primary tumor, nephrectomy 4 weeks later. Serial blood draws occurred at baseline and 2 and 4 weeks post-SBRT. Comments on this clone: Its antigen is undetermined.

This chain connects TRBV5-6 to TRBJ1-1; D uncertain. The receptor was isolated from a woman between 50 and 59 years old with renal cell carcinoma. This sample comprised blood, obtained from a patient whose treatment included radiotherapy and nephrectomy. The CDR3 loop is CASSPVGLNTEAFF. The CDR3 nucleotides are TGTGCCAGCAGCCCCGTAGGGTTGAACACTGAAGCTTTCTTT.